Listed below are T cell receptor beta chains from one sample, sequenced in a study. TCRdb recomputed calls from the RT-PCR reads with MiXCR, one row per CDR3 protein. The sample holds about 680,000 distinct CDR3 sequences; 14% are singletons and the top ten take roughly 4%. Material: memory CD4+ T cells from blood. These receptors were collected from a female donor in good health, serving as a healthy control. Each CDR3 is given with its conserved first and last residue. The D gene is left open where the match is weak. The size field is filled for only some rows; it gives once, few, many or a size class.

V gene: TRBV5-1
D gene: .
clone size: few
J gene: TRBJ1-4
CDR3 protein: CASSPHAGEDEKLFF
CDR3 DNA: TGCGCCAGCAGCCCCCATGCCGGGGAAGATGAAAAACTGTTTTTT

V gene: TRBV7-2
D gene: TRBD1
clone size: many
J gene: TRBJ1-2
CDR3 protein: CASSWTGARYGYTF
CDR3 DNA: TGTGCCAGCAGTTGGACAGGGGCGCGTTATGGCTACACCTTC

V gene: TRBV20-1
D gene: .
clone size: few
J gene: TRBJ2-1
CDR3 protein: CSALSRDIYNEQFF
CDR3 DNA: TGCAGTGCCCTTAGCCGTGACATATACAATGAGCAGTTCTTC

V gene: TRBV7-2
D gene: .
clone size: .
J gene: TRBJ1-1
CDR3 protein: CASSLGLSRLWYF
CDR3 DNA: TGTGCCAGCAGCTTAGGGTTGAGCCGGCTGTGGTACTTT

V gene: TRBV6-2/TRBV6-3
D gene: TRBD1
clone size: .
J gene: TRBJ2-2
CDR3 protein: CASSPSWGQDTGELFF
CDR3 DNA: TGTGCCAGCAGCCCTAGCTGGGGACAGGACACCGGGGAGCTGTTTTTT

V gene: TRBV7-2
D gene: TRBD2
clone size: .
J gene: TRBJ2-7
CDR3 protein: CASSFRLAGGPRGSYEQYF
CDR3 DNA: TGTGCCAGCAGCTTTCGACTAGCGGGAGGCCCCCGAGGATCCTACGAGCAGTACTTC

V gene: TRBV7-3
D gene: TRBD1
clone size: few
J gene: TRBJ2-7
CDR3 protein: CASSPPGQYHEQYF
CDR3 DNA: TGTGCCAGCAGCCCTCCGGGACAGTATCACGAGCAGTACTTC

V gene: TRBV6-1
D gene: TRBD1
clone size: few
J gene: TRBJ1-3
CDR3 protein: CASKLEGAPGNTIYF
CDR3 DNA: TGTGCCAGCAAGTTAGAGGGGGCGCCTGGAAACACCATATATTTT

V gene: TRBV30
D gene: .
clone size: few
J gene: TRBJ1-1
CDR3 protein: CAWKLAISEAFF
CDR3 DNA: TGTGCCTGGAAACTGGCGATTTCCGAAGCTTTCTTT

V gene: TRBV25-1
D gene: TRBD1
clone size: few
J gene: TRBJ2-1
CDR3 protein: CASSALQGSYNEQFF
CDR3 DNA: TGTGCCAGCAGTGCCCTACAGGGGTCCTACAATGAGCAGTTCTTC

V gene: TRBV24-1
D gene: .
clone size: .
J gene: TRBJ2-7
CDR3 protein: CATSDSGRQGYGSYEQYF
CDR3 DNA: TGTGCCACCAGTGATTCAGGTCGGCAGGGATATGGCTCCTACGAGCAGTACTTC

V gene: TRBV12-3/TRBV12-4
D gene: .
clone size: .
J gene: TRBJ2-7
CDR3 protein: CASSPFPWAAGQYF
CDR3 DNA: TGTGCCAGCAGCCCCTTTCCCTGGGCCGCAGGGCAGTACTTC

V gene: TRBV6-5
D gene: TRBD1
clone size: few
J gene: TRBJ1-1
CDR3 protein: CASRRQGTTEAFF
CDR3 DNA: TGTGCCAGCAGGCGACAGGGGACAACTGAAGCTTTCTTT

V gene: TRBV5-1
D gene: .
clone size: .
J gene: TRBJ2-1
CDR3 protein: CASTSEPTGTTEQFF
CDR3 DNA: TGCGCCAGCACGTCCGAACCTACCGGGACAACTGAGCAGTTCTTC

V gene: TRBV7-6
D gene: .
clone size: few
J gene: TRBJ2-7
CDR3 protein: CASSDTSDEQYF
CDR3 DNA: TGTGCCAGCAGTGACACTAGTGACGAGCAGTACTTC

V gene: TRBV4-2
D gene: TRBD1
clone size: many
J gene: TRBJ1-1
CDR3 protein: CASSQHPGTVSKNTEAFF
CDR3 DNA: TGTGCCAGCAGCCAACATCCCGGGACAGTCTCTAAGAACACTGAAGCTTTCTTT

V gene: TRBV28
D gene: TRBD1
clone size: few
J gene: TRBJ1-3
CDR3 protein: CASSPSGQGAPGGNTIYF
CDR3 DNA: TGTGCCAGCAGTCCCAGCGGACAGGGGGCGCCGGGGGGAAACACCATATATTTT

V gene: TRBV5-4
D gene: TRBD1
clone size: .
J gene: TRBJ1-2
CDR3 protein: CASRFDRENGYTF
CDR3 DNA: TGTGCCAGCAGATTCGACAGGGAAAATGGCTACACCTTC

V gene: TRBV3-1
D gene: .
clone size: few
J gene: TRBJ1-2
CDR3 protein: CASSQDQGPYGYTF
CDR3 DNA: TGTGCCAGCAGCCAAGATCAGGGCCCCTATGGCTACACCTTC

V gene: TRBV7-9
D gene: TRBD1
clone size: few
J gene: TRBJ1-1
CDR3 protein: CASSQDRVAEAFF
CDR3 DNA: TGTGCCAGCAGCCAGGACAGGGTCGCTGAAGCTTTCTTT

V gene: TRBV9
D gene: .
clone size: once
J gene: TRBJ1-3
CDR3 protein: CASSVEAISGNTIYF
CDR3 DNA: TGTGCCAGCAGCGTAGAGGCTATCTCTGGAAACACCATATATTTT

V gene: TRBV7-2
D gene: .
clone size: many
J gene: TRBJ2-1
CDR3 protein: CASSLAGREQFF
CDR3 DNA: TGTGCCAGCAGCTTGGCCGGTCGTGAGCAGTTCTTC

V gene: TRBV5-1
D gene: .
clone size: few
J gene: TRBJ1-4
CDR3 protein: CASSLAGKNEKLFF
CDR3 DNA: TGCGCCAGCAGCTTGGCAGGAAAGAATGAAAAACTGTTTTTT

V gene: TRBV7-5
D gene: .
clone size: few
J gene: TRBJ2-6
CDR3 protein: CISVPETSRGLAYLSPGANVLTF
CDR3 DNA: .

V gene: TRBV6-1
D gene: .
clone size: many
J gene: TRBJ2-3
CDR3 protein: CASRTGLTTDTQYF
CDR3 DNA: TGTGCCAGCAGAACAGGGTTGACCACAGATACGCAGTATTTT

V gene: TRBV7-2
D gene: .
clone size: few
J gene: TRBJ1-1
CDR3 protein: CASSLRRNTEAFF
CDR3 DNA: TGTGCCAGCAGCTTAAGGCGGAACACTGAAGCTTTCTTT

V gene: TRBV7-2
D gene: .
clone size: many
J gene: TRBJ1-1
CDR3 protein: CASSLASRGRSWTEAFF
CDR3 DNA: TGTGCCAGCAGCTTGGCTTCGCGGGGGCGGTCTTGGACTGAAGCTTTCTTT

V gene: TRBV5-5
D gene: TRBD1
clone size: .
J gene: TRBJ2-5
CDR3 protein: CASSLAGQGTRTGYF
CDR3 DNA: TGTGCCAGCAGCTTGGCGGGACAGGGGACGCGGACGGGGTACTTC

V gene: TRBV6-5
D gene: .
clone size: .
J gene: TRBJ1-2
CDR3 protein: CASSSLDTGGYTF
CDR3 DNA: TGTGCCAGCAGTTCCTTAGACACAGGTGGCTACACCTTC

V gene: TRBV27
D gene: .
clone size: .
J gene: TRBJ2-7
CDR3 protein: CASSSAGAPYEQYF
CDR3 DNA: TGTGCCAGCAGTTCGGCCGGGGCTCCCTACGAGCAGTACTTC

V gene: TRBV6-5
D gene: TRBD2
clone size: .
J gene: TRBJ2-5
CDR3 protein: CASSPAWGAGGGETQYF
CDR3 DNA: TGTGCCAGCAGCCCCGCTTGGGGAGCGGGAGGAGGAGAGACCCAGTACTTC

V gene: TRBV29-1
D gene: .
clone size: many
J gene: TRBJ2-3
CDR3 protein: CSVGARSTDTQYF
CDR3 DNA: TGCAGCGTTGGGGCCCGGAGCACAGATACGCAGTATTTT

V gene: TRBV20-1
D gene: .
clone size: few
J gene: TRBJ1-1
CDR3 protein: CSAPITTEAFF
CDR3 DNA: TGCAGTGCTCCCATCACCACTGAAGCTTTCTTT

V gene: TRBV5-1
D gene: .
clone size: many
J gene: TRBJ2-7
CDR3 protein: CASSLEYEQYF
CDR3 DNA: TGCGCCAGCAGCTTGGAGTACGAGCAGTACTTC

V gene: TRBV7-9
D gene: TRBD1
clone size: .
J gene: TRBJ1-5
CDR3 protein: CASSAQGAANQPQHF
CDR3 DNA: TGTGCCAGCAGCGCTCAGGGGGCGGCCAATCAGCCCCAGCATTTT

V gene: TRBV18
D gene: TRBD2
clone size: .
J gene: TRBJ2-1
CDR3 protein: CASSPILLAGDNRGFF
CDR3 DNA: TGTGCCAGCTCACCAATTCTCCTAGCGGGAGACAACAGGGGGTTCTTC

V gene: TRBV28
D gene: .
clone size: few
J gene: TRBJ1-2
CDR3 protein: CASSTTGAPYGYTF
CDR3 DNA: TGTGCCAGCAGCACCACCGGGGCACCTTATGGCTACACCTTC

V gene: TRBV6-2/TRBV6-3
D gene: .
clone size: many
J gene: TRBJ1-1
CDR3 protein: CASSTVRGLNTEAFF
CDR3 DNA: TGTGCCAGCAGTACAGTCCGTGGGCTAAACACTGAAGCTTTCTTT

V gene: TRBV4-3
D gene: TRBD2
clone size: many
J gene: TRBJ2-1
CDR3 protein: CASSQDLSGIPGNEQFF
CDR3 DNA: TGCGCCAGCAGCCAAGATTTAAGCGGGATCCCGGGCAATGAGCAGTTCTTC